Each of the 18 T cell receptor beta chains below was sequenced from the same sample in a study of blood T cell repertoires in COVID-19 (TCRdb year 2020). Library preparation employed the immunoSEQ multiplex PCR assay. This is the immuneACCESS table as TCRdb keeps it, with only in-frame sequences that have V and J called. A part of the clones is gone; compared with another copy, unresolved V genes explain less than half, and the rest is unexplained. This sample holds fewer than 350,000 clones; 70% to 90% were observed only once. Under 2.5% of the sample is in the top ten clones. The sequencing sample was made of PBMCs or T cells enriched from blood (not recorded which). All receptors derive from a man in his thirties or forties who had recovered from COVID-19.

This clone has just a few counts. The chain couples TRBV5-1 to TRBJ1-6; tentative D call: TRBD1 (5 bases). The CDR3 has 14 residues. Germline loops: CDR1 SGHRS, CDR2 YFSETQ. V was clipped by 6 bases and J by 10 bases, with 17 bases between them. The CDR3: CASKGQGIGSPLHF. In DNA, the CDR3 is TGCGCCAGCAAAGGGCAGGGAATAGGCTCACCCCTCCACTTT.

This chain links TRBV6-1 with TRBJ1-2; TRBD1 matches 7 bases. From germline, CDR1 is MNHNS and CDR2 SASEGT. The CDR3 extends over 17 amino acids. V was clipped by 4 bases and J by 2 bases; unmatched bases: 13. The CDR3 protein is CASSGPFRQGTNYGYTF. The CDR3 region has the DNA TGTGCCAGCAGTGGACCGTTTAGACAGGGAACGAACTATGGCTACACCTTC.

The V and J genes are TRBV5-1 and TRBJ2-3, with D perhaps matching TRBD1 (6 bases). The germline V and J ends were trimmed by 1 base and 0 bases, with 12 bases remaining between them. This CDR3 spans 16 amino acids. CDR1 is SGHRS, CDR2 YFSETQ, per germline. CDR3: CASSLSGQLSTDTQYF. The DNA of the CDR3 is TGCGCCAGCAGCTTGAGTGGACAGCTTAGCACAGATACGCAGTATTTT.

The chain is built from TRBV2 and TRBJ2-3; 11 bases align to TRBD2. This CDR3 is built from 18 residues. Losses at the gene ends were 3 bases for V and 0 bases for J; bases not matched to a gene: 8. Germline CDR1 SNHLY, CDR2 FYNNEI. CDR3 in DNA: TGTGCCAGCAGTGAGACTAGCGGGGATTACTTTAGCACAGATACGCAGTATTTT. Its translation: CASSETSGDYFSTDTQYF.

CDR3 loop: CASSQLTSVRGYNEQFF. CDR3 nucleotides: TGTGCCAGCAGCCAACTGACTTCTGTGCGGGGATACAATGAGCAGTTCTTC. The chain couples TRBV11-2 to TRBJ2-1, with D possibly TRBD2 on 6 matching bases. This CDR3 comprises 17 residues. Germline loops: CDR1 SGHAT, CDR2 FQNNGV. V was cut by 5 bases and J by 4 bases, with 21 bases left in between.

The chain recombines TRBV30 with TRBJ1-6; 7 nucleotides line up with TRBD1. The CDR3 has 15 residues. J was trimmed by 5 bases and V by 0 bases; bases with no gene match: 4. The germline CDR1 and CDR2 sequences are GTSNPN and SVGIG (reference sequence). CDR3 DNA: TGTGCCTGGAGTGTTCTTGGACAGGATAATTCACCCCTCCACTTT. Its protein is CAWSVLGQDNSPLHF.

The DNA of the CDR3 is TGCGCCAGCAGCCAAGATGGCGGACAGGGGTTCGGCTATGGCTACACCTTC. This gives the protein CASSQDGGQGFGYGYTF. The chain has TRBV4-1 and TRBJ1-2, with TRBD1 matching 9 bases. With 0 bases clipped from V and 4 bases from J, the junction kept 9 bases outside the gene matches. This CDR3 comprises 17 residues. In germline, CDR1 is MGHRA, CDR2 YSYEKL.

This chain connects TRBV9 to TRBJ2-3; 7 bases are shared with TRBD1. Trimming cost V 3 bases and J 0 bases; bases outside gene matches: 4. Germline V gives CDR1 SGDLS, CDR2 YYNGEE. This CDR3 has 15 residues. DNA of the CDR3: TGTGCCAGCAGCGATGGGGACAGTAGCACAGATACGCAGTATTTT. Amino acids: CASSDGDSSTDTQYF.

The genes are TRBV7-3 and TRBJ2-1; 8 positions match TRBD1. In germline, CDR1 is SGHTA, CDR2 FQGTGA. Trimming cost V 4 bases and J 7 bases; bases outside gene matches: 3. The CDR3 has 13 amino acids. For the CDR3, the DNA is TGTGCCAGCAGCTCTAGACAGGGGAATGAGCAGTTCTTC. It yields the protein CASSSRQGNEQFF. Based on the CDR3 plus reference TRBV7-3 and TRBJ2-1, the full variable domain is GAGVSQTPSNKVTEKGKYVELRCDPISGHTALYWYRQSLGQGPEFLIYFQGTGAADDSGLPNDRFFAVRPEGSVSTLKIQRTERGDSAVYLCASSSRQGNEQFFGPGTRLTVL.

This rearrangement joins TRBV10-3 to TRBJ2-2; no clear D. CDR3 size: 15 residues. CDR1 is ENHRY, CDR2 SYGVKD, per germline. V was shortened by 1 base and J by 0 bases, with 6 bases between the two germline ends. CDR3 sequence: CAISELAANTGELFF. The CDR3 DNA follows: TGTGCCATCAGTGAGTTGGCAGCGAACACCGGGGAGCTGTTTTTT.

This sequence joins TRBV11-2 and TRBJ2-7, with TRBD1 identical over 7 bases. The CDR3 has 14 residues. The V gene end was trimmed by 2 bases and the J gene end by 6 bases; junction bases not matched to a gene: 7. The germline V gene encodes CDR1 SGHAT and CDR2 FQNNGV. CDR3: CASSLKGQIFEQYF. DNA of the CDR3: TGTGCCAGCAGCTTAAAGGGACAGATCTTCGAGCAGTACTTC.

V gene TRBV6-2 or TRBV6-3 combines with J gene TRBJ2-7; a possible D gene is TRBD2 (7 bases). The germline CDR1 and CDR2 sequences are MNHEY and SVGEGT. This CDR3 comprises 15 residues. Deletions cut 6 bases from V and 1 base from J, with 16 bases between. The CDR3 DNA reads as TGTGCCAGCAGCCGGACCGGGGGGCAGTCCTACGAGCAGTACTTC. It codes for CASSRTGGQSYEQYF.

For the CDR3, the DNA is TGTGCCAGCAGCTTAACCTCCGGGTCTGGAAACACCATATATTTT. Its translation is CASSLTSGSGNTIYF. The chain carries TRBV11-1 and TRBJ1-3; D is ambiguous. CDR1 is SGHAT, CDR2 FQDESV, per germline (reference sequence). The CDR3 length is 15 residues. Trimming removed 2 bases from V and 1 base from J, with 9 bases in between.

V is TRBV7-9 and J is TRBJ2-5, with D perhaps matching TRBD2 (5 bases). The CDR3 totals 12 residues. CDR1 SEHNR and CDR2 FQNEAQ come from the germline V gene (reference sequence). V dropped 1 base and J dropped 7 bases, with 7 bases sitting between them. The CDR3 DNA is TGTGCCAGCAGCTTAGGTGAGGGGACCCAGTACTTC. Translating gives CASSLGEGTQYF.

The rearrangement links TRBV14 to TRBJ2-5; 8 bases agree with TRBD1. CDR3 size: 15 residues. CDR1 SGHDN and CDR2 FVKESK come from the germline V gene. J was trimmed by 3 bases and V by 4 bases; bases with no gene match: 7. The CDR3 protein is CASSPPAGGEETQYF. CDR3 sequence (DNA): TGTGCCAGCAGCCCCCCGGCAGGGGGCGAAGAGACCCAGTACTTC.

This clone was counted a single time. The chain is built from TRBV6-6 and TRBJ1-5; D may be TRBD1 (5 bases). The V end lost 10 bases, the J end lost 4 bases, and 14 bases lay between the germline ends. CDR1 is MNHNY and CDR2 is SVGAGI in the germline V gene (reference sequence). The CDR3 extends over 13 amino acids. The CDR3 here is CATSRERNQPQHF. The CDR3 nucleotides are TGTGCCACCTCCAGGGAACGAAATCAGCCCCAGCATTTT.

The CDR3 DNA follows: TGTGCCAGCAGCTCGGGACTAGCGGGGGCCGGATACAATGAGCAGTTCTTC. Amino acid sequence: CASSSGLAGAGYNEQFF. This sequence joins TRBV9 and TRBJ2-1; 14 positions match TRBD2. The germline V gene has CDR1 SGDLS and CDR2 YYNGEE. The V gene end was trimmed by 4 bases and the J gene end by 4 bases; junction bases not matched to a gene: 7. This CDR3 has 17 residues.

This clone came up once. The V call is TRBV2, the J call TRBJ1-2; 9 bases map to TRBD1. In germline, CDR1 is SNHLY, CDR2 FYNNEI. The CDR3 has 14 amino acids. V lost 5 bases to trimming and J lost 5 bases; unmatched junction nucleotides: 6. The CDR3 DNA reads TGTGCCAGCAGTTCGGACAGGGGTTTATATGGCTACACCTTC. As protein: CASSSDRGLYGYTF.